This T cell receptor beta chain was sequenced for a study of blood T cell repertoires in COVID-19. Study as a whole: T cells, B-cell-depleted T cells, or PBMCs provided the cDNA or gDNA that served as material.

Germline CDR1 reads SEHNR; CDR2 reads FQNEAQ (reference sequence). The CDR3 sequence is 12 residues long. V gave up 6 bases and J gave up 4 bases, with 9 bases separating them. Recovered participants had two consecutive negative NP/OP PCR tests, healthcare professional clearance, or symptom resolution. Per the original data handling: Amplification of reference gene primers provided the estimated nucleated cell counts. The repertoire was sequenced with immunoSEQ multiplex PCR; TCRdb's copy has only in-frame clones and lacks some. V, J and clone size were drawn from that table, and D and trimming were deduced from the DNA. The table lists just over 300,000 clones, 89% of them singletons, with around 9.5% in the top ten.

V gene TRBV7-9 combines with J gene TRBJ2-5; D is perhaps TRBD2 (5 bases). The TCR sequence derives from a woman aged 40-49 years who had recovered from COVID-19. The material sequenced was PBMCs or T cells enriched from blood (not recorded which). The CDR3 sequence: CASRPAGETQYF. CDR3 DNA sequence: TGTGCCAGCAGGCCGGCGGGAGAGACCCAGTACTTC.